This T cell receptor beta chain stems from a study of blood T cell repertoires in COVID-19. Across the study: COVID-19 samples from acute and convalescent phases originated in the United States, Italy and Spain. Nucleic acid was either cDNA or gDNA, and it came from T cells, B-cell-depleted T cells, or PBMCs.

This CDR3 spans 15 amino acids. V shed 0 bases and J 5 bases; nucleotides not matched to a gene: 4. Looked up from germline, CDR1 is SGHDT and CDR2 is YYEEEE. In the study's own analysis: It was from reference gene primer amplification that nucleated cell counts were estimated. The repertoire was sequenced with immunoSEQ multiplex PCR; TCRdb's copy has only in-frame clones and lacks some. Clone size and the V and J calls come from that table; the DNA yielded D and trimming. The table lists roughly 220,000 clones, around four fifths of them singletons. The gene calls are TRBV5-6 and TRBJ1-4; 7 bases match TRBD1. The sequenced material came from peripheral blood. The clonotype originates from a woman in her sixties who had recovered from COVID-19. The CDR3 loop reads CASSLEGTDNEKLFF. The CDR3 bases are TGTGCCAGCAGCTTGGAAGGGACAGACAATGAAAAACTGTTTTTT.